One sample yielded the 26 T cell receptor beta chains listed below, sequenced in a study of cytomegalovirus exposure and HLA in healthy donors. With 60 Vbeta and 13 Jbeta primers, the PCR was carried out. Libraries were prepared by immunoSEQ multiplex PCR; TCRdb keeps only in-frame clonotypes and omits some of them. The table records about 160,000 clones, around 85% of them present only once. The sequenced material came from PBMCs. All receptors derive from a man aged 50 or older in good health and CMV-seropositive.

The rearrangement links TRBV5-1 to TRBJ2-3; 10 bases align to TRBD2. CDR3 size: 15 residues. After removal of 3 bases from V and 0 bases from J, the junction contained 1 base not matched to a gene. Germline CDR1 is SGHRS and CDR2 is YFSETQ. Here the CDR3 DNA reads TGCGCCAGCAGCTCGACTAGCGGGAGCACAGATACGCAGTATTTT. Translated: CASSSTSGSTDTQYF.

The rearrangement joins TRBV27 to TRBJ1-6, with 7 bases identical to TRBD1. Germline values: CDR1 MNHEY, CDR2 SMNVEV (reference sequence). CDR3 length equals 18 residues. Trimming removed 6 bases from V and 9 bases from J; junction bases left unmatched: 20. CDR3 sequence: CASRGPGQLTQRSSPLHF. As DNA, the CDR3 is TGTGCCAGCAGAGGTCCGGGACAGTTAACCCAACGGAGTTCACCCCTCCACTTT.

This clone showed up just once. The chain combines TRBV12-5 with TRBJ1-1, with 7 bases matching TRBD1. The CDR3 has 13 residues. V lost 7 bases and J lost 5; bases outside the gene matches: 7. CDR1 LGHNT and CDR2 FRNRAP come from the germline V gene. The CDR3 DNA sequence: TGTGCTAGTGCCCTGACAGGGAAAACTGAAGCTTTCTTT. Protein product: CASALTGKTEAFF.

The chain carries TRBV4-3 and TRBJ2-7; 8 bases fit TRBD1. The CDR3 runs to 15 residues. The ends lost 1 base at V and 5 bases at J; junction bases unmatched: 7. Germline-derived CDR1 and CDR2 are LGHNA and YSLEER. For the CDR3, the DNA is TGCGCCAGCAGCCAAGGGACAGGGCTAAACGACGAGCAGTACTTC. It specifies CASSQGTGLNDEQYF.

This chain joins TRBV18 and TRBJ1-1; perhaps TRBD1 as D (5 bases). V was cut by 0 bases and J by 4 bases, with 9 bases left in between. The CDR3 extends over 14 amino acids. CDR1 and CDR2 from the germline V gene are KGHSH and LQKENI. CDR3 residues: CASSPPGAGTEAFF. CDR3 in DNA: TGTGCCAGCTCACCACCAGGGGCAGGCACTGAAGCTTTCTTT.

V usage is TRBV6-5 and J usage is TRBJ2-1; D perhaps matches TRBD1 (5 bases). The germline V gene has CDR1 MNHEY and CDR2 SVGAGI. The CDR3 is 14 residues long. Deletions cut 5 bases from V and 0 bases from J, with 8 bases between. The CDR3 DNA reads TGTGCCAGCAGTGAAAGGGGCTCCTACAATGAGCAGTTCTTC. It yields the protein CASSERGSYNEQFF.

The rearrangement joins TRBV5-5 to TRBJ2-2, with D perhaps TRBD1 (6 bases). This CDR3 has 16 amino acids. In germline, CDR1 is SGHKS, CDR2 YYEKEE (reference sequence). Trimming took off 4 bases at V and 0 bases at J, with 13 bases between the two ends. As DNA, the CDR3 is TGTGCCAGCAGCCCTGGACAGACCGCGAACACCGGGGAGCTGTTTTTT. Protein product: CASSPGQTANTGELFF.

The CDR3 protein is CASILQGGPYEQYF. The CDR3 DNA follows: TGTGCCAGCATTTTACAGGGGGGGCCCTACGAGCAGTACTTC. V gene TRBV2 combines with J gene TRBJ2-7; weak D call: TRBD1 (8 bases). The CDR3 contains 14 residues. V was shortened by 7 bases and J by 2 bases, with 15 bases between the two germline ends. Per the germline V gene, CDR1 is SNHLY and CDR2 is FYNNEI. Looking up the rest from reference TRBV2 and TRBJ2-7 gives the full variable domain: EPEVTQTPSHQVTQMGQEVILRCVPISNHLYFYWYRQILGQKVEFLVSFYNNEISEKSEIFDDQFSVERPDGSNFTLKIRSTKLEDSAMYFCASILQGGPYEQYFGPGTRLTVT.

The chain links TRBV20-1 to TRBJ2-1; the D is unclear. V lost 5 bases to trimming and J lost 8 bases, with 10 bases between them. From germline, CDR1 is DFQATT and CDR2 SNEGSKA (reference sequence). This CDR3 comprises 11 residues. The DNA of the CDR3 is TGCAGTGCTGCCCAACGAGATGAGCAGTTCTTC. Its protein product is CSAAQRDEQFF.

The chain links TRBV6-4 to TRBJ2-1; 8 nucleotides line up with TRBD2. The J segment lost 0 bases and the V segment lost 0 bases, leaving 1 base of the junction unmatched. In germline, CDR1 is MRHNA, CDR2 SNTAGT. The CDR3 is 16 amino acids. The CDR3 spells CASSDSSGSSYNEQFF. The CDR3 coding sequence is TGTGCCAGCAGTGACTCGAGCGGGAGCTCCTACAATGAGCAGTTCTTC.

The chain carries TRBV7-2 and TRBJ1-2; TRBD1 matches at 7 bases. This CDR3 spans 13 amino acids. The germline CDR1 and CDR2 sequences are SGHTA and FQGNSA. V lost 6 bases and J lost 8; bases outside the gene matches: 9. CDR3 in amino acids: CASREGAVLGYTF. The CDR3 coding sequence is TGTGCCAGCAGGGAGGGGGCTGTTTTGGGCTACACCTTC. Looking up the rest from reference TRBV7-2 and TRBJ1-2 gives the full variable domain: GAGVSQSPSNKVTEKGKDVELRCDPISGHTALYWYRQSLGQGLEFLIYFQGNSAPDKSGLPSDRFSAERTGGSVSTLTIQRTQQEDSAVYLCASREGAVLGYTFGSGTRLTVV.

The chain links TRBV15 to TRBJ2-5; the match to TRBD2 covers 15 bases. Germline V gene sequence: CDR1 LNHNV, CDR2 YYDKDF (reference sequence). This CDR3 has 17 amino acids. The trim removed 5 bases at V and 7 bases at J, leaving 11 bases unmatched. CDR3 in DNA: TGTGCCACCAGCGTAGATCCAGCGGGACTAGCGGGAGGGACCCAGTACTTC. Its translation: CATSVDPAGLAGGTQYF.

The chain combines TRBV6-5 with TRBJ1-2; no clear D gene. CDR1 and CDR2 from the germline V gene are MNHEY and SVGAGI. The ends were cut back, 4 bases at V and 2 bases at J, with 8 bases in the middle. CDR3 size: 13 residues. Here the CDR3 DNA reads TGTGCCAGCAGTTCCCCAGCGAACTATGGCTACACCTTC. Translation gives CASSSPANYGYTF.

V gene TRBV11-3 combines with J gene TRBJ2-5; D unclear. The CDR3 consists of 13 residues. The V gene's germline CDR1 is SGHNT and CDR2 YENEEA. V lost 5 bases and J 5 bases, leaving 12 bases between the germline ends. The CDR3 nucleotides read TGTGCCAGCAGCCTCGGTCTCCTGGAGACCCAGTACTTC. This translates into CASSLGLLETQYF.

This clone was observed a few times. J is TRBJ2-3 and V is TRBV5-1; 8 bases align to TRBD1. V lost 0 bases to trimming and J lost 5 bases; unmatched junction nucleotides: 8. The CDR3 extends over 16 amino acids. Germline lookup yields CDR1 SGHRS and CDR2 YFSETQ. This CDR3 is CASSLGGQAKGDTQYF. DNA of the CDR3: TGCGCCAGCAGCTTGGGGGGACAGGCTAAGGGAGATACGCAGTATTTT.

The genes are TRBV7-3 and TRBJ2-6; tentative D call: TRBD2 (5 bases). This CDR3 spans 16 amino acids. CDR1 is SGHTA, CDR2 FQGTGA, per germline. Trimming took 1 base from V and 1 from J, leaving 8 bases between them. The CDR3 bases are TGTGCCAGCAGCTTAATGGGGAGATCTGGGGCCAACGTCCTGACTTTC. Its translation is CASSLMGRSGANVLTF.

The chain carries TRBV19 and TRBJ1-3, with 8 bases lining up with TRBD1. Unmatched junction bases numbered 6, after V lost 3 bases and J lost 2 bases. The CDR3 sequence is 16 residues long. CDR1 and CDR2 from the germline V gene are LNHDA and SQIVND (reference sequence). DNA for the CDR3: TGTGCCAGTAGTATCCGGACAGGGTCCGCTGGAAACACCATATATTTT. Translated, it gives CASSIRTGSAGNTIYF.

The chain combines TRBV7-6 with TRBJ1-3, with 8 bases matching TRBD1. The germline CDR1 and CDR2 sequences are SGHVS and FNYEAQ. CDR3 length equals 19 residues. Trimming cost V 4 bases and J 0 bases; bases outside gene matches: 14. CDR3 protein: CASSSFPGTGDDSGNTIYF. The CDR3 DNA is TGTGCCAGCAGCTCTTTCCCCGGGACAGGCGACGACTCTGGAAACACCATATATTTT.

This rearrangement joins TRBV27 to TRBJ1-4; 8 nucleotides match TRBD1. The CDR3 has 13 amino acids. From germline, CDR1 is MNHEY and CDR2 SMNVEV (reference sequence). V gave up 10 bases and J gave up 4 bases; unmatched junction bases: 5. DNA for the CDR3: TGTGCCACCAGGGGGCAGCTTAATGAAAAACTGTTTTTT. This gives the protein CATRGQLNEKLFF.

The V and J genes are TRBV6-4 and TRBJ2-7; D is ambiguous. Trimming removed 6 bases from V and 3 bases from J, with 18 bases in between. Germline loops: CDR1 MRHNA, CDR2 SNTAGT. CDR3 length: 15 residues. The CDR3 coding sequence is TGTGCCAGCAGAGCCGCCAGGCGATCTAACTACGAGCAGTACTTC. The encoded protein is CASRAARRSNYEQYF.

The V and J genes are TRBV5-8 and TRBJ2-5, with 9 bases lining up with TRBD2. Germline V CDR1 and CDR2: SGHTS, YDEGEE. J gave up 5 bases and V 0 bases, and 5 bases lay outside the gene matches. The CDR3 is 15 residues long. The CDR3 is CASSLGGRALETQYF. The DNA for the CDR3 is TGTGCCAGCAGCTTGGGCGGGAGGGCCTTGGAGACCCAGTACTTC.

The genes are TRBV4-3 and TRBJ2-7; TRBD2 agrees at 10 bases. CDR1 and CDR2 from the germline V gene are LGHNA and YSLEER. CDR3 length: 15 amino acids. V was pared by 3 bases and J by 6 bases, with 8 bases of the junction left unmatched. This chain's CDR3 is CASSQLLAGHPEQYF. DNA for the CDR3: TGCGCCAGCAGCCAGTTACTAGCGGGACATCCCGAGCAGTACTTC.

This clone appeared once. The J gene is TRBJ1-3, the V gene TRBV2; no firm D call. CDR3 length: 15 amino acids. Per germline, CDR1 SNHLY and CDR2 FYNNEI. The ends were cut back, 2 bases at V and 0 bases at J, with 8 bases in the middle. CDR3 loop: CASSESGFSGNTIYF. The CDR3 nucleotides are TGTGCCAGCAGTGAATCGGGGTTCTCTGGAAACACCATATATTTT.

This chain connects TRBV19 to TRBJ1-6; D is uncertain. The CDR3 covers 16 residues. The germline V gene has CDR1 LNHDA and CDR2 SQIVND (reference sequence). V was pared by 3 bases and J by 0 bases, with 9 bases between. CDR3 loop: CASSMAGSSYNSPLHF. In nucleotides, the CDR3 is TGTGCCAGTAGTATGGCGGGGAGCTCCTATAATTCACCCCTCCACTTT. Full variable domain (outside the CDR3, taken from reference TRBV19 and TRBJ1-6): DGGITQSPKYLFRKEGQNVTLSCEQNLNHDAMYWYRQDPGQGLRLIYYSQIVNDFQKGDIAEGYSVSREKKESFPLTVTSAQKNPTAFYLCASSMAGSSYNSPLHFGNGTRLTVT.

The rearrangement uses TRBV16 and TRBJ2-1; D remains ambiguous. The CDR3 is made up of 14 amino acids. V was shortened by 0 bases and J by 8 bases, with 11 bases between the two germline ends. Germline V gene sequence: CDR1 KGHSY, CDR2 FQNENV. The CDR3 sequence: CASSQSLIADEQFF. The CDR3 nucleotides read TGTGCCAGCAGCCAATCTTTAATAGCCGATGAGCAGTTCTTC.

The chain joins TRBV20-1 to TRBJ1-2; D unresolved. Per the germline V gene, CDR1 is DFQATT and CDR2 is SNEGSKA (reference sequence). Trimming removed 3 bases at V and 6 bases at J, with 8 bases between. The CDR3 consists of 11 residues. The CDR3 spells CSASIPDGYTF. CDR3 coding DNA: TGCAGTGCTAGTATCCCGGATGGCTACACCTTC.